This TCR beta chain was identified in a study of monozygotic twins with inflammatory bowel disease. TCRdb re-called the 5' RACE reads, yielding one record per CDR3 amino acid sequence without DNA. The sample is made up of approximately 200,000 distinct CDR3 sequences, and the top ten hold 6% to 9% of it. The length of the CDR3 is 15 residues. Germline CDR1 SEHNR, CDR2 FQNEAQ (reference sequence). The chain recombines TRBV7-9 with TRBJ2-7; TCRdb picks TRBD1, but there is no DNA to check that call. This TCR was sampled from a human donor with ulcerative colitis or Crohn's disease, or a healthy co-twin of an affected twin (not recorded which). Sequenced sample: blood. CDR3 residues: CASSQMGTGVHEQYF.